Listed below are T cell receptor beta chains from one sample, sequenced in a study of blood T cell repertoires in COVID-19. Data came from immunoSEQ multiplex PCR; TCRdb stores just in-frame clones and leaves some out. Here the sample spans about 360,000 clones, around 88% being singletons. The sample comprised peripheral blood. The source is a man aged 25-45 years with active or convalescent COVID-19. CDR3s include the opening cysteine and the closing phenylalanine or tryptophan. The D gene is left open where the match is weak. Clone sizes are given selectively: once, few, many, or a class where the clone is expanded.

>TRBV7-8|TRBJ2-7|TRBD2|-
CASSLGLAPVSSYEQYF
TGTGCCAGCAGCCTCGGACTAGCGCCCGTAAGCTCCTACGAGCAGTACTTC
>TRBV28|TRBJ2-7|-|-
CASSFIGTGEGDYEQYF
TGTGCCAGCAGTTTCATTGGAACGGGAGAAGGGGACTACGAGCAGTACTTC
>TRBV28|TRBJ2-7|-|once
CASTSGGPYKQYF
TGTGCCAGCACCTCCGGAGGGCCTTACAAGCAGTACTTC
>TRBV29-1|TRBJ2-1|-|-
CSVLGSEGRNEQFF
TGCAGCGTTCTGGGCTCCGAGGGTAGGAATGAGCAGTTCTTC
>TRBV7-6|TRBJ2-7|TRBD1|-
CASSLSGRGPYEQYF
TGTGCCAGCAGCTTAAGCGGCAGGGGGCCGTACGAGCAGTACTTC
>TRBV7-2|TRBJ2-5|TRBD2|-
CASSSPEAGVRQTQYF
TGTGCCAGCAGCTCCCCCGAGGCGGGGGTGAGGCAGACCCAGTACTTC
>TRBV7-3|TRBJ2-1|-|-
CASSLSGNEQFF
TGTGCCAGCAGCTTATCAGGGAATGAGCAGTTCTTC
>TRBV18|TRBJ2-7|-|-
CASSPRGTYEQYF
TGTGCCAGCTCACCCAGGGGTACCTACGAGCAGTACTTC
>TRBV3-1/TRBV3-2|TRBJ1-5|-|-
CASSLHRENQPQHF
TGTGCCAGCAGCCTTCACAGGGAGAATCAGCCCCAGCATTTT
>TRBV27|TRBJ1-1|-|-
CASRRALNTEAFF
TGTGCCAGCAGGAGAGCACTAAACACTGAAGCTTTCTTT
>TRBV6-2/TRBV6-3|TRBJ2-1|-|few
CASSYSGTRNEQFF
TGTGCCAGCAGTTACTCGGGGACTCGGAATGAGCAGTTCTTC
>TRBV27|TRBJ1-5|TRBD1|-
CASSATGGPISRDQPQHF
TGTGCCAGCAGTGCGACAGGGGGCCCAATTAGTCGGGATCAGCCCCAGCATTTT
>TRBV10-3|TRBJ1-2|-|-
CAISAGGFDYGYTF
TGTGCCATCAGTGCCGGGGGTTTTGACTATGGCTACACCTTC
>TRBV4-2|TRBJ2-3|-|-
CASSPGEGADTQYF
TGTGCCAGCAGCCCGGGAGAGGGAGCAGATACGCAGTATTTT
>TRBV4-2|TRBJ2-4|TRBD2|-
CASSLTVLAGGKNIQYF
TGTGCCAGCAGCCTTACCGTCTTAGCGGGAGGGAAAAACATTCAGTACTTC
>TRBV3-1/TRBV3-2|TRBJ2-3|-|-
CASSQDYTDTQYF
TGTGCCAGCAGCCAAGATTATACAGATACGCAGTATTTT
>TRBV3-1/TRBV3-2|TRBJ2-5|TRBD1|once
CASSTDRETQYF
TGTGCCAGCAGCACGGACAGGGAGACCCAGTACTTC